The sequence of this T cell receptor (beta chain) was determined in a study of glioma-infiltrating T cells. The study's findings and limits: Only very few CDR3 sequences appeared in both tissue and blood. Non-neoplastic patients had below-expected tissue-blood divergence, while all gliomas exceeded expectation.

This clonotype was detected ten times or more. Its specificity is unknown. Amplification of TCR alpha and beta CDR3 regions from RNA used iRepertoire nested multiplex PCR. Input was about 85-450 ng of tissue mRNA or PBMC total RNA. TCRdb fed the multiplex PCR reads into MiXCR, producing one record per CDR3 protein. The data show 110,000 or so distinct CDR3 sequences, 20% to 25% seen once. Germline lookup yields CDR1 MNHNS and CDR2 SASEGT. V lost 7 bases, J lost 5 bases, and 6 bases lay in between. The CDR3 runs to 11 residues. The sample was glioma tissue, nonneoplastic brain tissue, or PBMCs (not recorded which). The J gene is TRBJ2-1, the V gene TRBV6-1; the D is unclear. The sequence was obtained from a human donor with low-grade glioma or glioblastoma, undergoing nonglioma brain surgery, or in good health (not recorded which). CDR3 amino acids: CASTAHNEQFF. The CDR3 DNA is TGTGCCAGCACAGCTCACAATGAGCAGTTCTTC.